Detailed here is one T cell receptor (beta chain). The authors' processing: Researchers report that nucleated cell counts were estimated from reference gene primer amplification. Profiled with immunoSEQ multiplex PCR; TCRdb holds only in-frame clones, not every one. Clone size and the V and J calls come from that table; the DNA yielded D and trimming. The sample has over 100,000 clones, about 79% seen once. This specimen comes from a study of blood T cell repertoires in COVID-19. Whole-study context: COVID-19 samples collected from the United States, Italy and Spain covered acute and convalescent phases. T cells, B-cell-depleted T cells, or PBMCs provided the cDNA or gDNA that served as material.

The source material was peripheral blood. The origin of this receptor is a woman older than 75 with acute or convalescent COVID-19.

CDR3 residues: CASSIDSTGSSTYYGYTF. For the CDR3, the DNA is TGTGCCAGTAGTATAGACTCGACAGGGTCGAGTACCTACTATGGCTACACCTTC. V and J are TRBV19 and TRBJ1-2; 7 bases match TRBD1. CDR3 length: 18 amino acids. V lost 0 bases to trimming and J lost 3 bases; unmatched junction nucleotides: 13. The germline V gene has CDR1 LNHDA and CDR2 SQIVND (reference sequence).